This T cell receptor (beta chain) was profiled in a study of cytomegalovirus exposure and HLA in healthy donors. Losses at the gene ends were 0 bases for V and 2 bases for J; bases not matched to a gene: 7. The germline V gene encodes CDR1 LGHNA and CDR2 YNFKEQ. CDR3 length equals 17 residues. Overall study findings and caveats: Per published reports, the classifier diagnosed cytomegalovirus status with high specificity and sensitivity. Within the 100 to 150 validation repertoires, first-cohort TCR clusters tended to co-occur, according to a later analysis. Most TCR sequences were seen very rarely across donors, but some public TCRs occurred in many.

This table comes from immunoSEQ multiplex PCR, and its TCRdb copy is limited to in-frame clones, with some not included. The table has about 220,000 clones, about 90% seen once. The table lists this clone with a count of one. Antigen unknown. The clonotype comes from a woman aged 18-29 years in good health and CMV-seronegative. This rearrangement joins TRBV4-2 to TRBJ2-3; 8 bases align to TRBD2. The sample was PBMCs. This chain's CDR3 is CASSQEGISGNTDTQYF. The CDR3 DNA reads TGTGCCAGCAGCCAAGAAGGGATTAGCGGGAACACAGATACGCAGTATTTT.